A selection of T cell receptor beta chains follows, all from one sample in a study of neurological immune-mediated disorders. TCRdb processed the 5' RACE reads anew with MiXCR; each CDR3 protein has one entry. The sample comprises about 95,000 distinct CDR3 sequences, around 3.3% of which are singletons, and roughly 6% rests with the top ten. The sample comprised PBMCs. The source of these receptors is a young woman with multiple sclerosis. Both conserved end residues are part of each CDR3. D genes are given only for firm matches. Part of the rows lack a size; the others show once, few, many or a class for expanded clones.

j_gene,v_gene,abundance,d_gene,CDR3nt,CDR3aa
TRBJ1-1,TRBV5-1,many,TRBD1,TGTGCCAGCAGCTTAGGGACAGCAAACACTGAAGCTTTCTTT,CASSLGTANTEAFF
TRBJ2-5,TRBV6-2/TRBV6-3,many,.,TGTGCCAGCACGGGGACATTCCAAGAGACCCAGTACTTC,CASTGTFQETQYF
TRBJ2-3,TRBV6-5,.,.,TGTGCCAGCAGTTACAGGGCCCTTACCCAGGATACGCAGTATTTT,CASSYRALTQDTQYF
TRBJ2-1,TRBV6-5,many,.,TGTGCCAGCAGGTCCGGGGGATACAATGAGCAGTTCTTC,CASRSGGYNEQFF
TRBJ2-7,TRBV27,many,TRBD1,TGTGCCAGCAGTTCGAAGTTGACAGGGTACTCCTACGAGCAGTACTTC,CASSSKLTGYSYEQYF
TRBJ2-6,TRBV7-2,few,.,TGTGTCAGCAGCCCCGTCGGCTCTGGGGCCAACGTCCTGACTTTC,CVSSPVGSGANVLTF
TRBJ2-1,TRBV27,many,.,TGTGCCAGCAGTTTGACCGCCCATGAGCAGTTCTTC,CASSLTAHEQFF
TRBJ1-2,TRBV20-1,.,.,TGCAGTGCTAGAGGGAGGGGCTACACCTTC,CSARGRGYTF
TRBJ2-5,TRBV10-3,many,TRBD1,TGTGCCATCAGTGACGGACAGGGGGCCGGAGAGACCCAGTACTTC,CAISDGQGAGETQYF
TRBJ2-7,TRBV29-1,many,.,TGCAGTGTGAGAGGAACCGCCTACGAGCAGTACTTC,CSVRGTAYEQYF
TRBJ1-5,TRBV27,many,.,TGTGCCAGCAAAAAAACAGGTGATCAGCCCCAGCATTTT,CASKKTGDQPQHF
TRBJ2-7,TRBV5-5,many,TRBD1,TGTGCCAGCAGTCGAAGGGACAGCTACGAGCAGTACTTC,CASSRRDSYEQYF